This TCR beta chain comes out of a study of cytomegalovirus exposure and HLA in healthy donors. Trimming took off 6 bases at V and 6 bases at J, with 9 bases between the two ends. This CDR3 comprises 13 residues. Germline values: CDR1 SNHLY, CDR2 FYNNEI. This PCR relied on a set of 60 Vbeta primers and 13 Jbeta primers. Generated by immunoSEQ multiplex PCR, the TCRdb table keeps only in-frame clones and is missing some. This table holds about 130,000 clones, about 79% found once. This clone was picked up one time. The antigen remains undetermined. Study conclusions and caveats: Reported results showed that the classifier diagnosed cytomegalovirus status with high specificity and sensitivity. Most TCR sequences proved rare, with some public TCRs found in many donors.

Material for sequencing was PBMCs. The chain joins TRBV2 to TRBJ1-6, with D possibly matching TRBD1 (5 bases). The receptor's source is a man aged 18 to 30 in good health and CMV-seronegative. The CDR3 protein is CASRGEVNSPLHF. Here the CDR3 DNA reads TGTGCCAGCAGGGGGGAGGTTAATTCACCCCTCCACTTT.